This T cell receptor beta chain is drawn from a study of T and B cells in COVID-19 patients. Each TRB amplification used roughly 250-550 ng of genomic DNA from blood. This clonotype appeared a single time. CDR3 length equals 14 residues. V was shortened by 4 bases and J by 4 bases, with 13 bases between the two germline ends. Per the germline V gene, CDR1 is MDHEN and CDR2 is SYDVKM. Multiplex PCR with BIOMED2 TRB-A/B primer pools amplified TRB rearrangements. In TCRdb, the multiplex PCR reads were re-called with MiXCR into one record per CDR3 protein. The sample gives about 18,000 distinct CDR3 sequences, 36% of which show up once; about 15% is in the top ten.

The V gene is TRBV28, the J gene TRBJ1-2; D not resolved. Sequencing input: blood. This sequence was found in a human donor with active COVID-19. The CDR3 loop reads CASSWGSGVYGYTF. In DNA form, the CDR3 reads TGTGCCAGCAGTTGGGGATCAGGAGTCTATGGCTACACCTTC.